A selection of T cell receptor beta chains follows, all from one sample in a study of shared clonotypes between healthy human individuals. Clones were read by immunoSEQ multiplex PCR, and TCRdb kept only the in-frame ones, dropping some. Seen here are around 2,000,000 clones, roughly 95% observed once, and the top ten hold under 0.15%. The sequenced sample was naive CD4+ T cells sorted from blood. All receptors come from a man aged 18 to 30 in good health. Each CDR3 is given with its conserved first and last residue. A D gene is named only where the DNA matches it firmly. The size field is filled for only some rows; it gives once, few, many or a size class.

D gene	V gene	J gene	clone size	CDR3 DNA	CDR3 protein
.	TRBV5-4	TRBJ2-1	once	TGTGCCAGCAGCTTGGTTGGGGGGCGTGGCGAGCAGTTCTTC	CASSLVGGRGEQFF
TRBD2	TRBV27	TRBJ2-5	once	TGTGCCAGCAGTCCACAATGGACTAGCGGGGGGCTCCGCCGGGAGACCCAGTACTTC	CASSPQWTSGGLRRETQYF
.	TRBV6-1	TRBJ1-5	.	TGTGCCAGCAGCCCCTCCTGGGACCGCAATCAGCCCCAGCATTTT	CASSPSWDRNQPQHF
.	TRBV27	TRBJ2-7	.	TGTGCCAGCAGTTATAGGGGTGGGGGCTCCTACGAGCAGTACTTC	CASSYRGGGSYEQYF
.	TRBV11-3	TRBJ2-2	.	TGTGCCAGCAGCTTAGCGGCCGTCGGGGAGCTGTTTTTT	CASSLAAVGELFF
.	TRBV11-2	TRBJ2-3	once	TGTGCCAGCAGCTGGCGACACACCCAAACAGATACGCAGTATTTT	CASSWRHTQTDTQYF
.	TRBV5-4	TRBJ2-3	.	TGTGCCAGCAGCTTGATGGCGGGAACGCAGTATTTT	CASSLMAGTQYF
.	TRBV2	TRBJ1-5	.	TGTGCCAGCAGAGACGGATACAATCAGCCCCAGCATTTT	CASRDGYNQPQHF
TRBD1	TRBV6-6	TRBJ1-5	.	TGTGCCAGCAGCAGGACAGGTGATAGCAATCAGCCCCAGCATTTT	CASSRTGDSNQPQHF
.	TRBV7-2	TRBJ2-7	.	TGTGCCAGCAGCTTAGTCGGCAAATCCTACGAGCAGTACTTC	CASSLVGKSYEQYF
TRBD2	TRBV7-3	TRBJ2-3	.	TGTGCCAGCAGCTTACTAGCGGGTTCAGCAGATACGCAGTATTTT	CASSLLAGSADTQYF
.	TRBV5-6	TRBJ2-5	.	TGTGCCAGCAGCTTGGGGCGGAGAGAGACCCAGTACTTC	CASSLGRRETQYF
.	TRBV7-2	TRBJ1-4	.	TGTGCCAGCAGCCGTTTTAGTAGAACCGCAACTAATGAAAAACTGTTTTTT	CASSRFSRTATNEKLFF
.	TRBV5-8	TRBJ2-5	.	TGTGCCAGCAGGAGACAGCTAGACCAAGAGACCCAGTACTTC	CASRRQLDQETQYF
TRBD2	TRBV27	TRBJ2-7	once	TGTGCCAGCAGTTCCCCGACTAGCAGTAACTACGAGCAGTACTTC	CASSSPTSSNYEQYF
.	TRBV5-1	TRBJ2-2	.	TGCGCCAGCAGCCTGGATTGGGCCGGGGAGCTGTTTTTT	CASSLDWAGELFF
.	TRBV21-1	TRBJ2-7	once	TGTGCCAGCATCTCAGCGGAGTCCTACGAGCAGTACTTC	CASISAESYEQYF
.	TRBV21-1	TRBJ1-2	.	TGTGCCACCCGATACCAGGACACGGTCCGAGAATATGGCTACACCTTC	CATRYQDTVREYGYTF
.	TRBV5-1	TRBJ2-3	.	TGCGCCAGCAGCTTGGCCGGGTGGAGCACAGATACGCAGTATTTT	CASSLAGWSTDTQYF
.	TRBV6-1	TRBJ2-7	once	TGTGCCACCCTGAGAGGACAACGCAACGAGCAGTACTTC	CATLRGQRNEQYF
TRBD1	TRBV14	TRBJ1-6	.	TGTGCCAGCAGGCCCTCAGGGGGCGGCTATAATTCACCCCTCCACTTT	CASRPSGGGYNSPLHF
TRBD2	TRBV5-1	TRBJ2-5	.	TGCGCCAGCAGCTCGGCGGGGGGCCAAGAGACCCAGTACTTC	CASSSAGGQETQYF
TRBD1	TRBV5-1	TRBJ2-7	.	TGCGCCAGCAGCGTAACAGGGGGTTCCTACGAGCAGTACTTC	CASSVTGGSYEQYF
TRBD1	TRBV5-1	TRBJ2-2	.	TGCGCCAGCAGCTTGGGACAGGGGCCGAACACCGGGGAGCTGTTTTTT	CASSLGQGPNTGELFF
.	TRBV18	TRBJ2-3	.	TGTGCCAGCTCACGAGAATTCACAGATACGCAGTATTTT	CASSREFTDTQYF
TRBD1	TRBV18	TRBJ1-2	.	TGTGCCAGCTCACCGCGCCGTCCGGGACAGGGGACTAACTATGGCTACACCTTC	CASSPRRPGQGTNYGYTF
.	TRBV28	TRBJ1-5	.	TGTGCCAGCGCCCCCGGGACGGGGGATCAGCCCCAGCATTTT	CASAPGTGDQPQHF
.	TRBV7-2	TRBJ1-6	.	TGTGCCAGCAGCTTAGAGGGGTTTCCCTATAATTCACCCCTCCACTTT	CASSLEGFPYNSPLHF
.	TRBV30	TRBJ1-4	.	TGTGCCTGGAGTGTACCTGAAAAACTGTTTTTT	CAWSVPEKLFF
.	TRBV15	TRBJ2-3	.	TGTGCCACCAGCAGGGCAGATAGCACAGATACGCAGTATTTT	CATSRADSTDTQYF
.	TRBV6-6	TRBJ2-7	.	TGTGCCAGCAGCCACAAAGACTACGAGCAGTACTTC	CASSHKDYEQYF
TRBD1	TRBV6-5	TRBJ1-4	.	TGTGCCAGCAGCCAGGGGGCGAGGGGTGAAAAACTGTTTTTT	CASSQGARGEKLFF
.	TRBV7-7	TRBJ1-2	.	TGTGCTAGCAGGGGACTGGAGAGGGGCGGATACTATGGCTACACCTTC	CASRGLERGGYYGYTF
TRBD1	TRBV7-6	TRBJ2-2	.	TGTGCCAGCAGCTTACAGCGGACAGGAGTAACCGGGGAGCTGTTTTTT	CASSLQRTGVTGELFF
.	TRBV6-5	TRBJ1-4	.	TGTGCCAGCAGGCGCAGGGGCCCTCAAGAAAAACTGTTTTTT	CASRRRGPQEKLFF
.	TRBV9	TRBJ1-5	.	TGTGCCAGCAGCGTAGGCCCCAGGGATCTATGGGATAGCAATCAGCCCCAGCATTTT	CASSVGPRDLWDSNQPQHF
.	TRBV7-2	TRBJ2-7	.	TGTGCCAGCTCCACGACACGATCCTACGAGCAGTACTTC	CASSTTRSYEQYF
TRBD1	TRBV19	TRBJ1-2	.	TGTGCCAGTAGTCTCCGGGACAGGTTTTTTTATGGCTACACCTTC	CASSLRDRFFYGYTF
.	TRBV11-2	TRBJ1-6	.	TGTGCCAGCAGCTTAAATGCAGGGACTTGGTCACCCCTCCACTTT	CASSLNAGTWSPLHF
.	TRBV7-2	TRBJ1-2	.	TGTGCCAGCAGCGACGGACGTAACTATGGCTACACCTTC	CASSDGRNYGYTF
.	TRBV18	TRBJ1-2	.	TGTGCCAGCTCACCAGTCACGGGGGACGCGGGCTACACCTTC	CASSPVTGDAGYTF
.	TRBV9	TRBJ2-3	.	TGTGCCAGCAGCGTAGAAGTTGTCCGGGGTGCTAGCACAGATACGCAGTATTTT	CASSVEVVRGASTDTQYF
TRBD1	TRBV29-1	TRBJ1-2	.	TGCAGTGCTGGACAGGACTATGGCTACACCTTC	CSAGQDYGYTF
.	TRBV25-1	TRBJ2-3	once	TGTGCCAGCTCACATGCTGGGACCACCGGGACTTGGAATACGCAGTATTTT	CASSHAGTTGTWNTQYF
.	TRBV6-5	TRBJ1-3	.	TGTGCCAGCAGGTCCTACTCTGGAAACACCATATATTTT	CASRSYSGNTIYF
.	TRBV6-1	TRBJ2-7	.	TGTGCCAGCAATCCCGGGACATGGCAACCCGAGCAGTACTTC	CASNPGTWQPEQYF
.	TRBV7-9	TRBJ1-5	.	TGTGCCAGCAGCCCCATTGGGGGTCAGCCCCAGCATTTT	CASSPIGGQPQHF
.	TRBV18	TRBJ2-2	.	TGTGCCAGCTCACCACTTCAGACTACGGCGAACACCGGGGAGCTGTTTTTT	CASSPLQTTANTGELFF
.	TRBV6-1	TRBJ2-4	once	TGTGCCAGCAGGGCCGCTACTCTAGCCAAAAACATTCAGTACTTC	CASRAATLAKNIQYF
TRBD1	TRBV5-1	TRBJ2-3	once	TGCGCCAGCAGCTCGAGGACAGGGCCAGATACGCAGTATTTT	CASSSRTGPDTQYF
.	TRBV11-2	TRBJ2-5	.	TGTGCCAGCAGCTCAGGGTTCCAAGAGACCCAGTACTTC	CASSSGFQETQYF
.	TRBV5-1	TRBJ2-7	.	TGCGCCAGCAGCCATGGGTCGGGCGAGCAGTACTTC	CASSHGSGEQYF
TRBD1	TRBV9	TRBJ1-2	once	TGTGCCAGCAGCCCCGGGGACAGCGGAGGGGGCTACACCTTC	CASSPGDSGGGYTF
.	TRBV6-1	TRBJ1-5	.	TGTGCCAGCAGTGTATACAGGGTGAATAGCAATCAGCCCCAGCATTTT	CASSVYRVNSNQPQHF
.	TRBV6-1	TRBJ2-7	.	TGTGCCAGCAGTGAGGGAGACATATTGGAGTACGAGCAGTACTTC	CASSEGDILEYEQYF
.	TRBV20-1	TRBJ2-3	.	TGCAGTGCTAGGGATACGCAGTATTTT	CSARDTQYF
.	TRBV6-1	TRBJ1-2	.	TGTGCCAGCAGTGAATCCGGCAGTGACTATGGCTACACCTTC	CASSESGSDYGYTF